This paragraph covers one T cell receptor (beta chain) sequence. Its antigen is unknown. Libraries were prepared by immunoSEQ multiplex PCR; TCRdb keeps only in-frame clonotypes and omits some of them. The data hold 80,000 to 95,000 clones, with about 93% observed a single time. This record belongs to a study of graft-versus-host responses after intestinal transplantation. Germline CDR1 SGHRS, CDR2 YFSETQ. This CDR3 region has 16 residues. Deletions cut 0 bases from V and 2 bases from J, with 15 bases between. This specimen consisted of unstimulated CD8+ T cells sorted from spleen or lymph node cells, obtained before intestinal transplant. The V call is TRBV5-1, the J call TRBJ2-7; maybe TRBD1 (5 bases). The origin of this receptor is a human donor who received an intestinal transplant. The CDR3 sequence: CASSLAEDKDAYEQYF. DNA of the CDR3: TGCGCCAGCAGCTTGGCCGAGGACAAGGATGCCTACGAGCAGTACTTC. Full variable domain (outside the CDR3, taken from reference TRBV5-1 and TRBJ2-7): KAGVTQTPRYLIKTRGQQVTLSCSPISGHRSVSWYQQTPGQGLQFLFEYFSETQRNKGNFPGRFSGRQFSNSRSEMNVSTLELGDSALYLCASSLAEDKDAYEQYFGPGTRLTVT.